This T cell receptor beta chain derives from a study of T cell changes during pregnancy in multiple sclerosis (dated by TCRdb to between 2018 and 2021). Regarding the study in general: The study examined how the T cell repertoire changed over the course of pregnancy in women with multiple sclerosis.

The sample holds one count of this clone. Its antigen is still unknown. No base-level quality is on record; no much larger clone is a single base apart. Trimming removed 6 bases from V and 4 bases from J, leaving 15 bases between the germline ends. For CDR1 and CDR2, the germline V gene (reference sequence) lists LNHNV and YYDKDF. Spanning cysteine to phenylalanine, the CDR3 consists of 14 amino acids. The read is trimmed to its CDR3 DNA, 42 bases read in frame from base 1. Libraries were made using the immunoSEQ multiplex PCR assay. The clones in this table, taken by TCRdb from immuneACCESS, are in-frame only. Not every clone is retained; where verified, under half of the shortfall comes from an unresolved V gene, and the cause of the rest is unknown. Recorded for this sample are about 44,000 clones; approximately 96% of them occurred a single time. In total, the top ten clones hold roughly 0.8% of the sample.

Recombination joined TRBV15 with TRBJ1-1; no D gene call is confident. Sample: peripheral blood, taken in the second trimester of pregnancy. The clonotype originates from a female donor with multiple sclerosis, enrolled in a pregnancy study. CDR3 protein: CATREGRRVTEAFF. DNA sequence: TGTGCCACCAGGGAGGGCAGGAGGGTCACTGAAGCTTTCTTT.